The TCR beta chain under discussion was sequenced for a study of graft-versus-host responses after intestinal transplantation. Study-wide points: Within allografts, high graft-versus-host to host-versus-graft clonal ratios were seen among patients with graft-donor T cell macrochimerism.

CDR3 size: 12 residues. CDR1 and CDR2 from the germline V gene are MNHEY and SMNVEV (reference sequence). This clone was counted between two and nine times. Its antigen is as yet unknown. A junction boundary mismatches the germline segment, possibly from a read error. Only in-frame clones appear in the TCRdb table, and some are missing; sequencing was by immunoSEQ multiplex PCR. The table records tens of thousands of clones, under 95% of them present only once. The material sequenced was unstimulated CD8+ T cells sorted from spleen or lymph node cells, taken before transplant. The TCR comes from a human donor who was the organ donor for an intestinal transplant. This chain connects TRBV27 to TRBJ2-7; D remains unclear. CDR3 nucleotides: TGTGCCAGCGGACCAAATCCCTACGGGCAGTACTTC. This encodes CASGPNPYGQYF.